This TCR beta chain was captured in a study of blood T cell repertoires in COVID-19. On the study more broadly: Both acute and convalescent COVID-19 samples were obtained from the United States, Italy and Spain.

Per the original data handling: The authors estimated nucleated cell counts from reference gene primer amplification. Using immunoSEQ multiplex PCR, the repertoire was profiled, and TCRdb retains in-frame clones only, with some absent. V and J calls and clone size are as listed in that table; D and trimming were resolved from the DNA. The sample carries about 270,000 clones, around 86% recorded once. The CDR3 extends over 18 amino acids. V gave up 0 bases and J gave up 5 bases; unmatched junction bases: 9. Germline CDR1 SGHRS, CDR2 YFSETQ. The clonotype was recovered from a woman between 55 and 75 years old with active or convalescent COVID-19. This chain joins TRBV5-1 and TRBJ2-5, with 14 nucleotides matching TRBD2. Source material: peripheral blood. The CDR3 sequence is CASSLASGTSGGWETQYF. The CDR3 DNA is TGCGCCAGCAGCTTGGCGAGCGGGACTAGCGGGGGTTGGGAGACCCAGTACTTC.